This T cell receptor (beta chain) was sequenced in a study of control samples from healthy donors and cancer patients. Germline V CDR1 and CDR2: LNHDA, SQIVND (reference sequence). The CDR3 covers 11 residues. V gave up 8 bases and J gave up 5 bases, with 4 bases separating them. Assay: immunoSEQ multiplex PCR; the TCRdb copy retains only in-frame clones and omits some. The repertoire holds hundreds of thousands of clones, 90% seen once, with just under 6.5% in the top ten. The V gene is TRBV19, the J gene TRBJ1-6; D call uncertain. The sequencing input was PBMCs. The TCR was taken from a man between 40 and 49 years old with head and neck cancer. This CDR3 reads CASGNNSPLHF. The DNA for the CDR3 is TGTGCCAGTGGAAATAATTCACCCCTCCACTTT.